One and the same sample provided the 10 T cell receptor beta chains below, sequenced in a study of technical replicates of blood from four donors. Produced via immunoSEQ multiplex PCR; TCRdb's table is partial and in-frame only. Here the sample spans tens of thousands of clones, under 99% being singletons. Sequencing input: T cells isolated from PBMCs. The receptor source for this set is a human donor in good health.

The chain couples TRBV2 to TRBJ2-7; 9 nucleotides agree with TRBD2. Germline-derived CDR1 and CDR2 are SNHLY and FYNNEI. CDR3 size: 15 residues. The V and J ends lost 7 bases and 1 base, in that order; junction bases with no gene match: 8. The CDR3 nucleotides read TGTGCCAGCACTCAACTAGCGGGCCATTCCTACGAGCAGTACTTC. The encoded protein is CASTQLAGHSYEQYF.

The chain couples TRBV5-6 to TRBJ2-7; 7 nucleotides match TRBD1. This CDR3 is built from 17 residues. Germline values: CDR1 SGHDT, CDR2 YYEEEE. With 4 bases clipped from V and 4 bases from J, the junction kept 17 bases outside the gene matches. The CDR3 DNA reads TGTGCCAGCAGCCCCGATTTCCGACAGGGCTTCGGTTACGAGCAGTACTTC. This codes for CASSPDFRQGFGYEQYF.

The J gene is TRBJ2-3, the V gene TRBV15, with D perhaps TRBD2 (6 bases). This CDR3 contains 16 residues. CDR1 and CDR2 (germline): LNHNV, YYDKDF (reference sequence). V lost 0 bases and J 2 bases, leaving 12 bases between the germline ends. In nucleotides, the CDR3 is TGTGCCACCAGCAGAGATATGGGGCGGGACACAGATACGCAGTATTTT. It is translated as CATSRDMGRDTDTQYF.

This clone was recorded only once. The V call is TRBV7-9, the J call TRBJ1-1; 7 bases map to TRBD1. J gave up 2 bases and V 3 bases, and 15 bases lay outside the gene matches. The V gene's germline CDR1 is SEHNR and CDR2 FQNEAQ (reference sequence). The CDR3 totals 18 residues. This CDR3 reads CASSFLRDSQTKNTEAFF. The CDR3, as DNA: TGTGCCAGCAGCTTCCTCCGGGACAGTCAAACGAAAAACACTGAAGCTTTCTTT.

The chain uses TRBV5-5 and TRBJ2-7, with D possibly matching TRBD1 (6 bases). With 2 bases removed from V and 7 bases from J, the gap between germline ends came to 16 bases. The CDR3 contains 14 residues. The germline V gene encodes CDR1 SGHKS and CDR2 YYEKEE (reference sequence). CDR3 region: CASSLPSGTLEQYF. The CDR3 coding sequence is TGTGCCAGCAGCTTACCATCCGGGACACTTGAGCAGTACTTC.

With respect to this clone: Germline and junction disagree at one end, which may indicate a read error. This sequence joins TRBV5-5 and TRBJ1-2; unclear D gene. Germline V gene sequence: CDR1 SGHKS, CDR2 YYEKEE (reference sequence). The CDR3 runs to 11 residues. In nucleotides, the CDR3 is TGTGCCAGCAGCTTTGAGGAGAACTCATACTTC. Residues: CASSFEENSYF.

This chain links TRBV10-1 with TRBJ2-1; 11 nucleotides match TRBD1. The CDR3 length is 15 residues. The germline gives CDR1 WNHNN, CDR2 SYGVQD (reference sequence). J was trimmed by 10 bases and V by 3 bases; bases with no gene match: 8. CDR3 sequence (DNA): TGCGCCAGCAGTGAAGCGGGACAGGGGGAGCGCGAGCAGTTCTTC. Residues: CASSEAGQGEREQFF.

J is TRBJ2-3 and V is TRBV9; maybe TRBD2 (5 bases). The length of the CDR3 is 13 residues. Trimming cost V 3 bases and J 6 bases, with 11 bases left between them. The germline gives CDR1 SGDLS, CDR2 YYNGEE. The CDR3 bases are TGTGCCAGCAGCGCGGGAATAGCGGATACGCAGTATTTT. It translates to CASSAGIADTQYF.

This rearrangement joins TRBV19 to TRBJ2-3; 8 bases are a match to TRBD1. Trimming cost V 4 bases and J 2 bases; bases outside gene matches: 5. This CDR3 is built from 15 residues. CDR1 is LNHDA, CDR2 SQIVND, per germline (reference sequence). The CDR3 region has the DNA TGTGCCAGTAGTACCAGACAGGGGTACACAGATACGCAGTATTTT. It encodes CASSTRQGYTDTQYF.

V is TRBV21-1 and J is TRBJ2-1; the D call in the table, TRBD1, was not verified against the DNA. TRBV21-1 has pseudogene status. This CDR3 comprises 15 residues. In DNA, the CDR3 is TGTGCCAGCAGCAAAGGGCCCAGGTCTTGCAATGAGCAGTTCTTC. Translated: CASSKGPRSCNEQFF.